This TCR beta chain was identified during a study of T-cell reconstitution after alpha-beta-depleted transplantation in children. This sample's TCRbeta library carried unique molecular identifier barcodes. TCRdb redid the calling of the PCR reads with MiXCR, one entry per CDR3 protein. This table has approximately 350,000 distinct CDR3 sequences, less than 15% appearing once. The CDR3 length is 12 residues. Per germline, CDR1 SGHRS and CDR2 YFSETQ. Trimming took 1 base from V and 8 from J, leaving 9 bases between them. This clonotype was seen more than once but under ten times. The specimen comprised PBMCs, sampled from the stem cell graft. The V and J genes are TRBV5-1 and TRBJ1-1; no firm D call. This receptor was taken from a human donor who donated a stem cell graft to a child with Fanconi anemia. Here the CDR3 DNA reads TGCGCCAGCAGCTTGCAAGATAGAGAAGCTTTCTTT. Translation gives CASSLQDREAFF.